This T cell receptor beta chain was recorded in a study of breast tumors, draining lymph nodes, adjacent tissues. This clonotype has ten or more counts. The V gene lost 0 bases and the J gene lost 0 bases, with 6 bases spanning the gap. This CDR3 region has 15 residues. CDR1 is LNHDA and CDR2 is SQIVND in the germline V gene (reference sequence). TCRdb re-derived calls from the multiplex PCR reads in MiXCR, one entry per CDR3 protein. The sample lists about 230,000 distinct CDR3 sequences, about 30% occurring once. Samples came from axillary lymph nodes draining the breast cancer. The sequenced material came from axillary lymph node tissue. The chain links TRBV19 to TRBJ2-1; D remains unclear. The source is a female donor with breast cancer. Some clones in this sample may be carry-over from other donors' samples. CDR3 coding DNA: TGTGCCAGTAGTATAGACAGGAGCTCCTACAATGAGCAGTTCTTC. This sequence encodes CASSIDRSSYNEQFF.